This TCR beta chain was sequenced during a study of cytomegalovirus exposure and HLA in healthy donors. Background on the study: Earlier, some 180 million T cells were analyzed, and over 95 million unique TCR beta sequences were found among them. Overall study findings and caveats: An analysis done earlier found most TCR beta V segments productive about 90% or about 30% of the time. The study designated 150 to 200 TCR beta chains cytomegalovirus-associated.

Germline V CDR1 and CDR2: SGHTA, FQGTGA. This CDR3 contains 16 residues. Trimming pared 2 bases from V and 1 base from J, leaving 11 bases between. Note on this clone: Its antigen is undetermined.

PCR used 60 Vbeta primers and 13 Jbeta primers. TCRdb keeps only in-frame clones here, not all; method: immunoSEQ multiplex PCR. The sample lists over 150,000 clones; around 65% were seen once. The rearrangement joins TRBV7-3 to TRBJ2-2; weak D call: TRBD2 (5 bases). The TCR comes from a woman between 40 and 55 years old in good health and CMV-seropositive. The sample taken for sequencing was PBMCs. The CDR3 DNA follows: TGTGCCAGCAGCTTAGCGACTACAGTGAACACCGGGGAGCTGTTTTTT. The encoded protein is CASSLATTVNTGELFF.